The 14 T cell receptor beta chains given below trace back to one sample, sequenced in a study of CD8 T cells in ankylosing spondylitis. General observations from the study: About 8 highly homologous variants made up a TCR beta motif, and this motif appeared characteristic of ankylosing spondylitis blood.

A single record per CDR3 protein comes from TCRdb applying MiXCR to the 5' RACE reads. Of tens of thousands of distinct CDR3 sequences in the sample, just under 9% are singletons; the top ten hold around 30%. These receptors are not linked to any known antigen. Sequenced: blood, either unsorted or a sorted T cell fraction (not recorded which). All receptors come from a male donor with ankylosing spondylitis.

The table lists this clonotype with a few counts. The chain carries TRBV4-1 and TRBJ2-7, with unresolved D. CDR1 and CDR2 from the germline V gene are MGHRA and YSYEKL. Trimming took off 0 bases at V and 1 base at J, with 10 bases between the two ends. The CDR3 consists of 15 residues. Here the CDR3 DNA reads TGCGCCAGCAGCCAAGATGGTACGGGTTCCTACGAGCAGTACTTC. Its protein is CASSQDGTGSYEQYF.

In nucleotides, the CDR3 is TGTGCCAGCATCGGGACTAGCCTCACCGGGGAGCTGTTTTTT. It translates to CASIGTSLTGELFF. The chain carries TRBV28 and TRBJ2-2, with 9 bases aligning to TRBD2. Trimming took 7 bases from V and 4 from J; bases not matched to a gene: 4. This CDR3 spans 14 amino acids. Germline V gives CDR1 MDHEN, CDR2 SYDVKM.

This clonotype was counted only a few times. One end of the junction is discordant with germline, which a read error may explain. The chain uses TRBV5-6 and TRBJ2-1, with TRBD2 matching over 7 bases. The CDR3 is 13 residues long. In germline, CDR1 is SGHDT, CDR2 YYEEEE. DNA for the CDR3: TGTGCCAGCGGCTTGGGGGGGTTGGATGAGCAGTTCTTC. Amino acids: CASGLGGLDEQFF.

By sample share, this clonotype is medium-sized. The chain combines TRBV12-3 or TRBV12-4 with TRBJ2-1; tentatively, D is TRBD1 (6 bases). V gave up 1 base and J gave up 0 bases, with 13 bases separating them. The CDR3 extends over 17 amino acids. The CDR3 bases are TGTGCCAGCAGTTTAGGAGGGGGACCCAACTCCTACAATGAGCAGTTCTTC. Its protein is CASSLGGGPNSYNEQFF.

This chain connects TRBV15 to TRBJ1-5, with a tentative D call TRBD1 (5 bases). V was trimmed by 0 bases and J by 1 base, leaving 7 bases between them. Looked up from germline, CDR1 is LNHNV and CDR2 is YYDKDF (reference sequence). This CDR3 contains 15 residues. The CDR3 loop reads CATSRDGGSNQPQHF. Written as DNA, the CDR3 is TGTGCCACCAGCAGAGACGGGGGAAGCAATCAGCCCCAGCATTTT.

Ten or more counts support this clonotype. The rearrangement links TRBV6-1 to TRBJ2-7, with 9 bases lining up with TRBD1. The CDR3 length is 15 residues. Germline values: CDR1 MNHNS, CDR2 SASEGT. Trimming took 5 bases from V and 0 from J; bases not matched to a gene: 5. The CDR3 region is CASSKQGASSYEQYF. CDR3 bases: TGTGCCAGCAGTAAACAGGGGGCCAGCTCCTACGAGCAGTACTTC.

This clonotype has at least ten counts. The chain couples TRBV27 to TRBJ1-2; D unresolved. CDR3 length equals 14 residues. Germline loops: CDR1 MNHEY, CDR2 SMNVEV (reference sequence). V lost 5 bases and J lost 0, with 10 bases in between. CDR3 coding DNA: TGTGCCAGCAGTCCCGGGAGAGCTAACTATGGCTACACCTTC. Residues: CASSPGRANYGYTF.

The table lists this clonotype with a few counts. The gene calls are TRBV24-1 and TRBJ2-1; 16 bases align to TRBD2. V was clipped by 3 bases and J by 2 bases; unmatched bases: 9. Germline assignment: CDR1 KGHDR and CDR2 SFDVKD. The CDR3 runs to 20 residues. The CDR3 sequence: CATSDPTGTSGRATYNEQFF. CDR3 DNA: TGTGCCACCAGTGATCCGACCGGGACTAGCGGGAGGGCCACCTACAATGAGCAGTTCTTC.

This clonotype was recorded many times. The chain carries TRBV9 and TRBJ2-1, with 9 bases that match TRBD2. The CDR3 totals 19 residues. Germline V gives CDR1 SGDLS, CDR2 YYNGEE. V lost 0 bases and J lost 0; bases outside the gene matches: 10. Here the CDR3 reads CASSVAPGDSGSSYNEQFF. In nucleotides, the CDR3 is TGTGCCAGCAGCGTAGCTCCTGGGGATAGCGGGAGCTCCTACAATGAGCAGTTCTTC.

J is TRBJ2-2 and V is TRBV5-1, with D tentatively TRBD1 (5 bases). Germline V gene lookup returns CDR1 SGHRS and CDR2 YFSETQ. Trimming removed 7 bases at V and 6 bases at J, with 13 bases between. This CDR3 is built from 13 residues. The CDR3 DNA is TGCGCCAGCGCCCTGGCAGGGTCCGGGGAGCTGTTTTTT. It codes for CASALAGSGELFF. The variable domain in full, completed from reference TRBV5-1 and TRBJ2-2, reads KAGVTQTPRYLIKTRGQQVTLSCSPISGHRSVSWYQQTPGQGLQFLFEYFSETQRNKGNFPGRFSGRQFSNSRSEMNVSTLELGDSALYLCASALAGSGELFFGEGSRLTVL.

This clonotype has at least ten counts. This chain links TRBV12-3 or TRBV12-4 with TRBJ1-2; tentative D call: TRBD1 (5 bases). V gave up 6 bases and J gave up 4 bases, with 12 bases separating them. This CDR3 has 13 amino acids. CDR3 residues: CASSPAGTYGYTF. CDR3 coding DNA: TGTGCCAGCAGCCCGGCAGGGACCTATGGCTACACCTTC.

This clonotype appeared many times. The chain is built from TRBV7-9 and TRBJ2-7; D is ambiguous. The CDR3 is 10 amino acids. Germline V lookup: CDR1 SEHNR, CDR2 FQNEAQ (reference sequence). The germline V and J ends were trimmed by 8 bases and 5 bases, with 7 bases remaining between them. CDR3 sequence: CASALDEQYF. Written as DNA, the CDR3 is TGTGCCAGCGCCTTGGACGAGCAGTACTTC.

This clonotype was counted at least ten times. The chain joins TRBV27 to TRBJ2-1; no clear D gene. Trimming removed 5 bases from V and 0 bases from J, with 11 bases in between. This CDR3 region has 15 residues. CDR1 and CDR2 from the germline V gene are MNHEY and SMNVEV (reference sequence). The CDR3 bases are TGTGCCAGCAGTCCAAGCCCTAGCTCCTACAATGAGCAGTTCTTC. Its protein product is CASSPSPSSYNEQFF.

This clonotype occurred a few times. This rearrangement joins TRBV3-1 to TRBJ2-3, with D unresolved. This CDR3 is built from 13 residues. V was pared by 3 bases and J by 5 bases, with 9 bases between. CDR1 and CDR2 (germline): LGHDT, YNNKEL (reference sequence). For the CDR3, the DNA is TGTGCCAGCAGCCACGCACCAGTAGATACGCAGTATTTT. It codes for CASSHAPVDTQYF.